Here is one T cell receptor beta chain with its context. This sample is drawn from a study of blood T cell repertoires in COVID-19. Looking at the study overall: The analysed material was cDNA or gDNA that came from T cells, B-cell-depleted T cells, or PBMCs.

V lost 3 bases, J lost 4 bases, and 9 bases lay in between. CDR3 length equals 13 residues. Germline V lookup: CDR1 SGHRS, CDR2 YFSETQ. Residents of approximately 25 US areas, aged roughly 18 to 89 years, made up the participants. Self-reported history from a screening survey and questionnaire set each donor's cohort. In the source study's methods: Amplification of reference gene primers was used by the study to estimate nucleated cell counts. Assay used: immunoSEQ multiplex PCR; TCRdb lists only in-frame clones, some missing. D and trimming were read from the DNA, whereas the V and J calls and clone size are those reported in that table. Counted here are 350,000 or so clones, around nine tenths occurring once; the ten biggest clones make up under 1.2%.

The receptor was derived from a woman in her 30s who had been exposed to COVID-19. The rearrangement joins TRBV5-1 to TRBJ2-3, with D possibly being TRBD2 (5 bases). Sequenced: PBMCs or T cells enriched from blood (not recorded which). The CDR3 DNA is TGCGCCAGCAGCTCCAGGACTTCAGATACGCAGTATTTT. Its protein is CASSSRTSDTQYF.